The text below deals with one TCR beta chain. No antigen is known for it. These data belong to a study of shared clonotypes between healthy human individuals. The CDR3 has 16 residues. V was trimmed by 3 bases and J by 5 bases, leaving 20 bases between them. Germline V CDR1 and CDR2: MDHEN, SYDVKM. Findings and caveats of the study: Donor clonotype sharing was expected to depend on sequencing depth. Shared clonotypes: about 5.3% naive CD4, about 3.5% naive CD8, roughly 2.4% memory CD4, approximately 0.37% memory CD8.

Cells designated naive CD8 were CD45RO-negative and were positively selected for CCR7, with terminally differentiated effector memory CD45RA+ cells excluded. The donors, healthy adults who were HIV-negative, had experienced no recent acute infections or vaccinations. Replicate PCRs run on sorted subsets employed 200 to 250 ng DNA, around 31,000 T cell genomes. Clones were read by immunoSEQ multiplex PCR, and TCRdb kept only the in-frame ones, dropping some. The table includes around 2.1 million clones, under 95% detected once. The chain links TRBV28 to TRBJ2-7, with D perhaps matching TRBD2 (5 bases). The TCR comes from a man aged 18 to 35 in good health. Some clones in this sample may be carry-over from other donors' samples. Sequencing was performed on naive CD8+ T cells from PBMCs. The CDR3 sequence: CASSFEGRTAVDEQYF. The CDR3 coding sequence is TGTGCCAGCAGTTTTGAGGGAAGGACTGCGGTGGACGAGCAGTACTTC.